Below are 17 T cell receptor beta chains sequenced from a single sample in a study of cytomegalovirus exposure and HLA in healthy donors. The PCR ran on 60 Vbeta and 13 Jbeta primers. Assay used: immunoSEQ multiplex PCR; TCRdb lists only in-frame clones, some missing. The data show under 150,000 clones, roughly 79% seen once. Sequenced material: PBMCs. The receptors come from a middle-aged woman in good health and CMV-seropositive.

The chain combines TRBV25-1 with TRBJ1-6; tentatively, D is TRBD1 (5 bases). Trimming left V 2 bases short and J 11 bases short, with 7 bases between. CDR1 and CDR2 from the germline V gene are MGHDK and SYGVNS. This CDR3 is 12 amino acids long. In nucleotides, the CDR3 is TGTGCCAGCAGTGAAGGGGCTACACCCCTCCACTTT. This gives the protein CASSEGATPLHF.

The chain combines TRBV7-9 with TRBJ2-3; 9 nucleotides line up with TRBD2. Germline V gives CDR1 SEHNR, CDR2 FQNEAQ (reference sequence). The trim removed 5 bases at V and 1 base at J, leaving 4 bases unmatched. CDR3 size: 15 residues. The CDR3 sequence is CASSQAGGGTDTQYF. CDR3 coding DNA: TGTGCCAGCAGCCAAGCGGGGGGAGGCACAGATACGCAGTATTTT.

Regarding this clone: One end of the junction is discordant with germline, which a read error may explain. The rearrangement links TRBV2 to TRBJ2-2, with D possibly matching TRBD2 (6 bases). CDR3 length equals 13 residues. CDR1 and CDR2 from the germline V gene are SNHLY and FYNNEI. CDR3: CAGSPGGVGELFF. The CDR3 nucleotides read TGTGCCGGCAGTCCCGGCGGGGTCGGGGAGCTGTTTTTT.

The chain employs TRBV11-2 and TRBJ1-1; the D gene is possibly TRBD1 (6 bases). Trimming left V 3 bases short and J 6 bases short, with 11 bases between. This CDR3 comprises 13 residues. Germline CDR1 SGHAT, CDR2 FQNNGV. DNA of the CDR3: TGTGCCAGCAGCTTTAATACAGGGTCTGAAGCTTTCTTT. Translating gives CASSFNTGSEAFF.

CDR3 in amino acids: CASSYSKRETQYF. In nucleotides, the CDR3 is TGTGCCAGCAGTTACTCGAAGAGGGAGACCCAGTACTTC. This chain joins TRBV6-5 and TRBJ2-5, with D unclear. CDR3 length: 13 amino acids. Germline V gives CDR1 MNHEY, CDR2 SVGAGI. Trimming removed 0 bases from V and 5 bases from J, with 7 bases in between.

The chain uses TRBV9 and TRBJ2-6, with 12 bases matching TRBD2. Germline CDR1 reads SGDLS; CDR2 reads YYNGEE. The CDR3 runs to 18 residues. V was pared by 3 bases and J by 0 bases, with 4 bases of the junction left unmatched. CDR3: CASSGLAGALSGANVLTF. Written as DNA, the CDR3 is TGTGCCAGCAGCGGACTAGCGGGGGCCCTCTCTGGGGCCAACGTCCTGACTTTC. Combining the CDR3 with reference TRBV9 and TRBJ2-6 gives the whole variable domain DSGVTQTPKHLITATGQRVTLRCSPRSGDLSVYWYQQSLDQGLQFLIQYYNGEERAKGNILERFSAQQFPDLHSELNLSSLELGDSALYFCASSGLAGALSGANVLTFGAGSRLTVL.

The chain has TRBV6-1 and TRBJ1-6; TRBD1 aligns across 9 bases. The CDR3 length is 13 residues. Germline values: CDR1 MNHNS, CDR2 SASEGT. The V gene end was trimmed by 8 bases and the J gene end by 8 bases; junction bases not matched to a gene: 4. Here the CDR3 reads CASAGQGYSPLHF. The CDR3 DNA sequence: TGTGCCAGCGCGGGACAGGGCTATTCACCCCTCCACTTT.

The gene calls are TRBV7-3 and TRBJ2-5; D is undetermined. Germline assignment: CDR1 SGHTA and CDR2 FQGTGA. With 1 base removed from V and 3 bases from J, the gap between germline ends came to 6 bases. The CDR3 contains 13 residues. The CDR3 DNA is TGTGCCAGCAGCTTAATTCCCGAAGAGACCCAGTACTTC. The encoded protein is CASSLIPEETQYF.

The chain combines TRBV13 with TRBJ2-5; 13 bases match TRBD2. The CDR3 sequence is 19 residues long. CDR1 and CDR2 (germline): PRHDT, FYEKMQ (reference sequence). V trimming: 5 bases; J trimming: 2 bases; junction bases outside the gene matches: 14. DNA for the CDR3: TGTGCCAGCAGCCGAAACCCTAGACTAGCGGGGGGCCTACAAGAGACCCAGTACTTC. Its translation is CASSRNPRLAGGLQETQYF.

V and J are TRBV27 and TRBJ2-1; TRBD2 is a possible D gene (6 bases). Germline values: CDR1 MNHEY, CDR2 SMNVEV (reference sequence). The CDR3 has 14 residues. The V end lost 4 bases, the J end lost 9 bases, and 16 bases lay between the germline ends. Here the CDR3 reads CASSSGWTMPEQFF. As DNA, the CDR3 is TGTGCCAGCAGTTCCGGCTGGACTATGCCTGAGCAGTTCTTC.

This sequence joins TRBV19 and TRBJ1-5; no definite D call. Trimming removed 0 bases at V and 12 bases at J, with 15 bases between. The germline V gene encodes CDR1 LNHDA and CDR2 SQIVND (reference sequence). The CDR3 length is 14 residues. Written as DNA, the CDR3 is TGTGCCAGTAGTATAGATGGGCCCGCCGTATACCAGCATTTT. It translates to CASSIDGPAVYQHF.

The gene calls are TRBV18 and TRBJ1-1; D is unclear. CDR1 and CDR2 (germline): KGHSH, LQKENI. CDR3 length: 14 residues. V shed 3 bases and J shed 2 bases, with 10 bases lying between them. The CDR3 reads CASSPSQINTEAFF. The CDR3, as DNA: TGTGCCAGCTCACCGTCACAGATAAACACTGAAGCTTTCTTT.

The V call is TRBV28, the J call TRBJ1-2, with TRBD1 matching 8 bases. This CDR3 spans 15 amino acids. Germline-derived CDR1 and CDR2 are MDHEN and SYDVKM. Trimming cost V 6 bases and J 7 bases; bases outside gene matches: 13. CDR3 sequence (DNA): TGTGCCAGCAGCTCCTCTGGACAGGGCTCGCGTGGCTACACCTTC. Its protein product is CASSSSGQGSRGYTF.

The J gene is TRBJ2-6, the V gene TRBV28; TRBD1 matches 8 bases. V trimming: 2 bases; J trimming: 2 bases; junction bases outside the gene matches: 17. Germline V CDR1 and CDR2: MDHEN, SYDVKM. CDR3 length: 21 amino acids. This CDR3 is CASSLEGTGANGGAGANVLTF. Here the CDR3 DNA reads TGTGCCAGCAGTTTAGAAGGGACAGGTGCGAACGGAGGGGCTGGGGCCAACGTCCTGACTTTC.

The gene calls are TRBV7-9 and TRBJ2-1; D unclear. This CDR3 comprises 11 residues. Germline CDR1 reads SEHNR; CDR2 reads FQNEAQ (reference sequence). V dropped 8 bases and J dropped 5 bases, with 7 bases sitting between them. The CDR3: CASPLNNEQFF. The CDR3 DNA reads TGTGCCAGCCCCCTTAACAATGAGCAGTTCTTC.

CDR3 residues: CASSTEGNQPQHF. CDR3 DNA sequence: TGTGCCAGCAGTACTGAGGGCAATCAGCCCCAGCATTTT. V gene TRBV27 combines with J gene TRBJ1-5; no definite D call. Germline V gene sequence: CDR1 MNHEY, CDR2 SMNVEV (reference sequence). CDR3 length: 13 amino acids. Between the trimmed V and J ends, which lost 5 bases and 2 bases, there was a span of 7 bases.

J is TRBJ1-6 and V is TRBV6-1, with unresolved D. CDR1 MNHNS and CDR2 SASEGT come from the germline V gene. The CDR3 has 15 amino acids. The V and J ends lost 11 bases and 5 bases respectively, with 19 bases between them. This CDR3 reads CACGRARNDNSPLHF. The DNA of the CDR3 is TGTGCCTGCGGTCGAGCCCGAAATGATAATTCACCCCTCCACTTT.